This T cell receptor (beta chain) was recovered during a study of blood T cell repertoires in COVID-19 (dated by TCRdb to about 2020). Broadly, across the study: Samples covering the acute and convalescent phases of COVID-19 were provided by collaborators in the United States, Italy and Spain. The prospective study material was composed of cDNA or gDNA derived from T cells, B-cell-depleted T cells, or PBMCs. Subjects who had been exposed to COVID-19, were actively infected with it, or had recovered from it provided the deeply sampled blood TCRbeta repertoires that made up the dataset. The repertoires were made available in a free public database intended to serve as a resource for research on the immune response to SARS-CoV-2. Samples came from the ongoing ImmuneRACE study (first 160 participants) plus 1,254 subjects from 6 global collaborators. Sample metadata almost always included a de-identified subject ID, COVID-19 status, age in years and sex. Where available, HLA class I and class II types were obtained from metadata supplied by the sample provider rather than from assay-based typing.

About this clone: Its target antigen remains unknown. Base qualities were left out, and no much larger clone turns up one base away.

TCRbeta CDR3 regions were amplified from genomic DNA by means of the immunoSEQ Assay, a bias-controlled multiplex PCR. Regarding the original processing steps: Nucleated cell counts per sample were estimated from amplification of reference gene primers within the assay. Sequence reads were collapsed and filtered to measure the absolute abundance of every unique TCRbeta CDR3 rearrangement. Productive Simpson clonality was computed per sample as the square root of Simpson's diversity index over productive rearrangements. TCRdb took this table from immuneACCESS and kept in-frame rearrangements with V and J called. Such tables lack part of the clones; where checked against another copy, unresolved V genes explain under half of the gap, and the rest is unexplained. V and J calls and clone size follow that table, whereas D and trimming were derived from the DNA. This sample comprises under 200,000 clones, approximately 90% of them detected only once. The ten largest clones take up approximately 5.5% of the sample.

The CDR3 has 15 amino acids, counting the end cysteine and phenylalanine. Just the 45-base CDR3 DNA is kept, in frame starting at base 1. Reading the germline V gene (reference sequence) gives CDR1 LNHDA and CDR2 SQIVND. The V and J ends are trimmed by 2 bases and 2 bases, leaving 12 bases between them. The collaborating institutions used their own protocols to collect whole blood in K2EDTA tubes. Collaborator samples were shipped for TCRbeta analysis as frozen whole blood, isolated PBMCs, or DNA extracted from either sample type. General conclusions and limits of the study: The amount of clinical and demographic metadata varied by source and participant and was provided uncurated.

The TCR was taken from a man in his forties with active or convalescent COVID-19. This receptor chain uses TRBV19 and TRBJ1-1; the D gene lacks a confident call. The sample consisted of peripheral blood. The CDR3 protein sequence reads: CASSIMAGSNTEAFF. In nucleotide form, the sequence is TGTGCCAGTAGTATAATGGCAGGAAGCAACACTGAAGCTTTCTTT. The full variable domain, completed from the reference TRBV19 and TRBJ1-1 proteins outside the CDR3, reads DGGITQSPKYLFRKEGQNVTLSCEQNLNHDAMYWYRQDPGQGLRLIYYSQIVNDFQKGDIAEGYSVSREKKESFPLTVTSAQKNPTAFYLCASSIMAGSNTEAFFGQGTRLTVV.